A single sample is the source of the 32 T cell receptor beta chains below, sequenced in a study of vaccination and CD4 T cells after COVID-19. The treatment here: roughly 10-day PBMC culture with coronavirus spike peptide pools or control peptides (ViraFEST assay). An Oncomine TCR Beta short-read assay was used to sequence the DNA from cultured CD4+ T cells. TCRdb re-called the PCR reads with MiXCR, one entry per CDR3 protein. The sample lists about 20,000 distinct CDR3 sequences, approximately 56% seen once, with 8% to 9.5% in the top ten. No antigen has been assigned to these receptors. Material: CD4+ T cells from blood, cultured in vitro, obtained after SARS-CoV-2 vaccination. These TCRs come from a human donor who had recovered from COVID-19.

The V call is TRBV5-1, the J call TRBJ2-5; D is tentatively TRBD1 or TRBD2 (5 bases each). Trimming cost V 0 bases and J 0 bases, with 9 bases left between them. The CDR3 spans 15 residues. The germline CDR1 and CDR2 sequences are SGHRS and YFSETQ. The CDR3 DNA reads as TGCGCCAGCAGCTTGGAGGGACGGAACCAAGAGACCCAGTACTTC. Its protein is CASSLEGRNQETQYF.

This chain uses TRBV11-3 with TRBJ1-1; TRBD1 might be the D (5 bases). From germline, CDR1 is SGHNT and CDR2 YENEEA. Trimming left V 1 base short and J 13 bases short, with 16 bases between. The CDR3 contains 13 residues. The CDR3 protein is CASSLGISRVDFF. DNA of the CDR3: TGTGCCAGCAGCTTAGGTATCTCCAGGGTGGATTTCTTT.

This clonotype turned up a few times. This chain links TRBV2 with TRBJ1-5; 10 bases are a match to TRBD1. The CDR3 has 15 amino acids. Trimming removed 5 bases from V and 3 bases from J; junction bases left unmatched: 4. Germline loops: CDR1 SNHLY, CDR2 FYNNEI. In nucleotides, the CDR3 is TGTGCCAGCAGTCCGGGACAGGGGTACAATCAGCCCCAGCATTTT. Residues: CASSPGQGYNQPQHF.

This clonotype was seen more than once but under ten times. The V call is TRBV9, the J call TRBJ2-5; no firm D call. V was trimmed by 1 base and J by 5 bases, leaving 9 bases between them. Germline V lookup: CDR1 SGDLS, CDR2 YYNGEE. This CDR3 has 13 amino acids. In nucleotides, the CDR3 is TGTGCCAGCAGCGTAACCCCCTGGGAGACCCAGTACTTC. It yields the protein CASSVTPWETQYF.

The gene calls are TRBV7-2 and TRBJ2-1; 11 bases line up with TRBD2. This CDR3 has 15 residues. Trimming took 3 bases from V and 9 from J; bases not matched to a gene: 7. CDR1 is SGHTA and CDR2 is FQGNSA in the germline V gene. CDR3 nucleotides: TGTGCCAGCAGCTTTCTTAGCGGGGGGGCTGGTGAGCAGTTCTTC. It translates to CASSFLSGGAGEQFF.

The chain carries TRBV7-2 and TRBJ2-5; D not resolved. CDR1 SGHTA and CDR2 FQGNSA come from the germline V gene. The CDR3 runs 11 residues. Trimming took 3 bases from V and 1 from J, leaving 0 bases between them. The CDR3 protein is CASSFQETQYF. In DNA, the CDR3 is TGTGCCAGCAGCTTCCAAGAGACCCAGTACTTC.

This clonotype was seen once. The chain employs TRBV27 and TRBJ2-4, with a tentative D call TRBD1 (6 bases). Deletions cut 5 bases from V and 0 bases from J, with 14 bases between. CDR1 is MNHEY and CDR2 is SMNVEV in the germline V gene (reference sequence). CDR3 size: 16 residues. In DNA, the CDR3 is TGTGCCAGCAGTCCGTTGGGACACTTAGCCAAAAACATTCAGTACTTC. Residues: CASSPLGHLAKNIQYF.

The CDR3 region has the DNA TGTGCCAGCAGCCGGGCAGAGACCCAGTACTTC. Its translation: CASSRAETQYF. This rearrangement joins TRBV6-2 or TRBV6-3 to TRBJ2-5; no clear D gene. Germline CDR1 is MNHEY and CDR2 is SVGEGT. This CDR3 is built from 11 residues. V was pared by 6 bases and J by 4 bases, with 6 bases between.

In this sample, this clonotype turned up a few times. This chain connects TRBV20-1 to TRBJ1-5; 9 bases are shared with TRBD1. CDR1 is DFQATT and CDR2 is SNEGSKA in the germline V gene (reference sequence). With 0 bases clipped from V and 2 bases from J, the junction kept 17 bases outside the gene matches. CDR3 length equals 20 residues. The CDR3 loop is CSARDLYGRTGDLGNQPQHF. For the CDR3, the DNA is TGCAGTGCTAGAGATCTGTATGGTCGGACAGGGGATTTGGGCAATCAGCCCCAGCATTTT.

The V call is TRBV30, the J call TRBJ1-6; the D is unclear. Trimming pared 3 bases from V and 8 bases from J, leaving 11 bases between. The CDR3 consists of 13 residues. The germline CDR1 and CDR2 sequences are GTSNPN and SVGIG (reference sequence). The CDR3 spells CAWRGFGDSPLHF. For the CDR3, the DNA is TGTGCCTGGAGGGGGTTCGGGGATTCACCCCTCCACTTT.

This clonotype showed up just once. V is TRBV11-3 and J is TRBJ2-3; TRBD2 matches 12 bases. Germline CDR1 SGHNT, CDR2 YENEEA. The V and J ends lost 0 bases and 4 bases, in that order; junction bases with no gene match: 11. This CDR3 comprises 19 residues. CDR3: CASSLDLPTSGRIADTQYF. The CDR3 region has the DNA TGTGCCAGCAGCTTAGATCTACCTACTAGCGGGAGGATCGCAGATACGCAGTATTTT.

This clonotype was counted a few times. This chain uses TRBV7-2 with TRBJ1-2; D might be TRBD1 (6 bases). Deletions cut 5 bases from V and 4 bases from J, with 14 bases between. Germline lookup yields CDR1 SGHTA and CDR2 FQGNSA. This CDR3 spans 14 amino acids. Written as DNA, the CDR3 is TGTGCCAGCAGCCCTGAGGGACAACTCTATGGCTACACCTTC. Residues: CASSPEGQLYGYTF.

The sample holds a few counts of this clonotype. DNA of the CDR3: TGTGCCAGCGCCTGGAAGCAGGGAGGAGAATCACCCCTCCACTTT. It is translated as CASAWKQGGESPLHF. The V gene is TRBV27, the J gene TRBJ1-6; possible D gene TRBD1, 5 bases. This CDR3 contains 15 residues. Trimming left V 8 bases short and J 10 bases short, with 21 bases between. The germline V gene encodes CDR1 MNHEY and CDR2 SMNVEV (reference sequence).

The chain recombines TRBV7-2 with TRBJ1-2, with a weak D call TRBD1 (6 bases). Trimming took off 5 bases at V and 3 bases at J, with 13 bases between the two ends. CDR3 length: 14 residues. Germline assignment: CDR1 SGHTA and CDR2 FQGNSA. CDR3 in DNA: TGTGCCAGCAGCCCGCCCGGGACACACTATGGCTACACCTTC. Translated, it gives CASSPPGTHYGYTF.

The chain has TRBV10-3 and TRBJ2-2; D not certain. The CDR3 loop spans 14 amino acids. Germline V gene data show CDR1 as ENHRY and CDR2 as SYGVKD. Trimming took off 1 base at V and 7 bases at J, with 10 bases between the two ends. CDR3 region: CAISELDVNGELFF. The CDR3 nucleotides read TGTGCCATCAGTGAGTTGGACGTAAACGGGGAGCTGTTTTTT.

This clonotype was recorded a few times. This sequence joins TRBV2 and TRBJ1-1, with a tentative D call TRBD1 (6 bases). This CDR3 region has 14 residues. The ends were cut back, 5 bases at V and 3 bases at J, with 13 bases in the middle. Germline V CDR1 and CDR2: SNHLY, FYNNEI. CDR3 in amino acids: CASSPSTGYTEAFF. The CDR3 DNA reads as TGTGCCAGCAGTCCTTCCACAGGGTACACTGAAGCTTTCTTT.

This rearrangement joins TRBV6-5 to TRBJ1-5, with a weak D call TRBD1 (5 bases). This CDR3 contains 14 residues. Per the germline V gene, CDR1 is MNHEY and CDR2 is SVGAGI. The V and J ends lost 2 bases and 4 bases respectively, with 9 bases between them. As DNA, the CDR3 is TGTGCCAGCAGTTACAGGGGTGGGAATCAGCCCCAGCATTTT. Translating gives CASSYRGGNQPQHF.

V is TRBV28 and J is TRBJ1-1; D may be TRBD1 (5 bases). Trimming removed 2 bases at V and 6 bases at J, with 13 bases between. The germline gives CDR1 MDHEN, CDR2 SYDVKM. The CDR3 totals 14 residues. The CDR3 sequence: CASSLRQGRSEAFF. DNA for the CDR3: TGTGCCAGCAGTTTACGGCAGGGTAGATCTGAAGCTTTCTTT.

This chain joins TRBV6-1 and TRBJ2-7; TRBD2 matches at 9 bases. From germline, CDR1 is MNHNS and CDR2 SASEGT. This CDR3 is 15 amino acids long. J gave up 6 bases and V 6 bases, and 12 bases lay outside the gene matches. CDR3: CASRAVGAGGSEQYF. In DNA form, the CDR3 reads TGTGCCAGCAGAGCCGTGGGAGCGGGAGGTAGCGAGCAGTACTTC.

This clonotype was seen just once. This chain links TRBV5-1 with TRBJ2-5, with 8 bases aligning to TRBD1. The CDR3 runs to 15 residues. V dropped 4 bases and J dropped 2; count of bases not matched to a gene: 7. Germline CDR1 reads SGHRS; CDR2 reads YFSETQ. This CDR3 reads CASSDIQGGQETQYF. In DNA form, the CDR3 reads TGCGCCAGCAGCGATATACAGGGGGGTCAAGAGACCCAGTACTTC.

The chain employs TRBV2 and TRBJ2-2; unclear D gene. The CDR3 runs to 14 residues. The germline CDR1 and CDR2 sequences are SNHLY and FYNNEI. The V gene lost 7 bases and the J gene lost 1 base, with 10 bases spanning the gap. The CDR3: CASKGQLNTGELFF. The CDR3 nucleotides are TGTGCCAGCAAAGGTCAACTGAACACCGGGGAGCTGTTTTTT.

The V and J genes are TRBV10-1 and TRBJ1-5, with 7 bases matching TRBD1. The trim removed 6 bases at V and 6 bases at J, leaving 5 bases unmatched. Germline CDR1 WNHNN, CDR2 SYGVQD (reference sequence). This CDR3 contains 13 residues. The CDR3 is CASSRGDGQPQHF. The CDR3 coding sequence is TGCGCCAGCAGCAGGGGGGACGGTCAGCCCCAGCATTTT.

The J gene is TRBJ1-2, the V gene TRBV12-3 or TRBV12-4; the D gene is possibly TRBD1 (6 bases). The CDR3 totals 14 residues. Trimming removed 5 bases at V and 4 bases at J, with 14 bases between. The CDR3: CASSREGGSYGYTF. The CDR3 coding sequence is TGTGCCAGCAGTAGGGAGGGGGGCTCCTATGGCTACACCTTC.

The chain is built from TRBV11-3 and TRBJ2-2, with D possibly being TRBD1 or TRBD2 (5 bases each). V lost 1 base, J lost 3 bases, and 9 bases lay in between. Germline V lookup: CDR1 SGHNT, CDR2 YENEEA. The length of the CDR3 is 15 residues. The CDR3 nucleotides are TGTGCCAGCAGCTTAGGAGGGGCGGACACCGGGGAGCTGTTTTTT. Its protein product is CASSLGGADTGELFF.

The chain links TRBV6-1 to TRBJ1-2, with 7 nucleotides matching TRBD1. The J segment lost 8 bases and the V segment lost 6 bases, leaving 6 bases of the junction unmatched. The CDR3 contains 12 residues. Germline V gene data show CDR1 as MNHNS and CDR2 as SASEGT. The CDR3 DNA sequence: TGTGCCAGCAGGATCTCAGGGGGGGGCTACACCTTC. Its protein product is CASRISGGGYTF.

The chain employs TRBV12-3 or TRBV12-4 and TRBJ2-7; D possibly corresponds to TRBD2 (6 bases). Trimming took off 6 bases at V and 5 bases at J, with 14 bases between the two ends. The CDR3 has 13 amino acids. The CDR3 DNA sequence: TGTGCCAGCAGCCCCGGGGGAGTCCACGAGCAGTACTTC. It specifies CASSPGGVHEQYF.

The gene calls are TRBV29-1 and TRBJ1-5; 10 nucleotides line up with TRBD1. Germline V gene data show CDR1 as SQVTM and CDR2 as ANQGSEA. The J segment lost 5 bases and the V segment lost 6 bases, leaving 7 bases of the junction unmatched. The CDR3 has 14 residues. CDR3 residues: CSVQGTGVDQPQHF. In DNA, the CDR3 is TGCAGCGTGCAAGGGACAGGGGTTGATCAGCCCCAGCATTTT.

V is TRBV10-3 and J is TRBJ2-1; 8 bases line up with TRBD1. CDR1 is ENHRY, CDR2 SYGVKD, per germline. The CDR3 is made up of 15 amino acids. Unmatched junction bases numbered 8, after V lost 2 bases and J lost 8 bases. CDR3 nucleotides: TGTGCCATCAGTGAGCCACAGGGGGGCCAGGATGAGCAGTTCTTC. Encoded protein: CAISEPQGGQDEQFF.

The rearrangement links TRBV6-2 or TRBV6-3 to TRBJ1-2, with a possible D match to TRBD1 (6 bases). This CDR3 is 15 amino acids long. V shed 6 bases and J shed 8 bases, with 22 bases lying between them. Per germline, CDR1 MNHEY and CDR2 SVGEGT. The DNA for the CDR3 is TGTGCCAGCAGCCAGACCCTATTTTTCAGGGGAGGCTACACCTTC. It translates to CASSQTLFFRGGYTF.

The V gene is TRBV27, the J gene TRBJ1-2, with D uncertain. This CDR3 is built from 15 residues. In germline, CDR1 is MNHEY, CDR2 SMNVEV (reference sequence). V gave up 5 bases and J gave up 0 bases, with 13 bases separating them. CDR3 sequence (DNA): TGTGCCAGCAGTCCCCGGTTATGGGCTAACTATGGCTACACCTTC. Protein product: CASSPRLWANYGYTF.

The chain is built from TRBV19 and TRBJ2-1; 13 bases align to TRBD2. The germline V gene has CDR1 LNHDA and CDR2 SQIVND (reference sequence). The CDR3 has 20 residues. With V trimmed by 6 bases and J by 4 bases, 18 bases remained unmatched. CDR3 bases: TGTGCCAGTAGAGTATTATTTAGCGGACTAGCGGGAGCTTTGTACAATGAGCAGTTCTTC. It encodes CASRVLFSGLAGALYNEQFF.

The rearrangement uses TRBV6-2 or TRBV6-3 and TRBJ2-5; D may be TRBD1 or TRBD2 (7 bases each). Germline V lookup: CDR1 MNHEY, CDR2 SVGEGT. The ends were cut back, 0 bases at V and 1 base at J, with 15 bases in the middle. The CDR3 runs to 17 residues. CDR3 DNA: TGTGCCAGCAGTTACTCCGGGGAGGGGGCGACCCAAGAGACCCAGTACTTC. Translated: CASSYSGEGATQETQYF.